A selection of T cell receptor beta chains follows, all from one sample in a study of blood T cell repertoires in COVID-19. Produced via immunoSEQ multiplex PCR; TCRdb's table is partial and in-frame only. The data hold 80,000 or so clones, with more than 75% observed a single time. Input material: peripheral blood. All receptors come from a man between 60 and 70 years old with COVID-19, enrolled during active disease. The CDR3 runs from the conserved cysteine through the conserved F or W. The D gene is left open where the match is weak. Size is omitted from some rows. Given values are once, few, many or a class for expanded clones.

cdr3_length j_call v_call d_call clone_size cdr3_nt cdr3_aa
11 TRBJ1-2 TRBV2 - - TGTGCCAGCACGGGAGAGGTCGGCTACACCTTC CASTGEVGYTF
14 TRBJ2-1 TRBV30 TRBD2 - TGTGCCTGGAGTGTAACGAGCGGGAGGGGTGAGCAGTTCTTC CAWSVTSGRGEQFF
15 TRBJ1-5 TRBV2 - - TGTGCCAGCAGTGGGCGGGAGGGTCGCAATCAGCCCCAGCATTTT CASSGREGRNQPQHF
15 TRBJ2-3 TRBV2 TRBD2 - TGTGCCAGCAGTGGTGCGGGGGGGCAAACAGATACGCAGTATTTT CASSGAGGQTDTQYF
14 TRBJ1-1 TRBV28 TRBD1 - TGTGCCAGCAGTTTAGTCGACAGGGCTACTGAAGCTTTCTTT CASSLVDRATEAFF
16 TRBJ2-2 TRBV9 TRBD2 - TGTGCCAGCAGCGTGGAGGGAGGGTTTGGAACCGGGGAGCTGTTTTTT CASSVEGGFGTGELFF
14 TRBJ1-1 TRBV5-1 - - TGCGCCAGCAGCGTAGGGACAACGAACACTGAAGCTTTCTTT CASSVGTTNTEAFF
15 TRBJ1-3 TRBV6-5 - - TGTGCCAGCTGGCCGGGGGATAACTCTGGAAACACCATATATTTT CASWPGDNSGNTIYF
14 TRBJ1-1 TRBV5-1 - few TGCGCCAGCAGCTCGGGGACGGGGGGCACTGAAGCTTTCTTT CASSSGTGGTEAFF
17 TRBJ2-4 TRBV5-5 TRBD1 - TGTGCCAGCAGCCCCTACAGGGGAGAGGTAGCCAAAAACATTCAGTACTTC CASSPYRGEVAKNIQYF
18 TRBJ2-2 TRBV10-3 TRBD2 - TGTGCCATCAGTTCCGGGACTAGCACGGGCCGGGGGACCGGGGAGCTGTTTTTT CAISSGTSTGRGTGELFF
18 TRBJ2-1 TRBV5-1 TRBD2 few TGCGCCAGCAGCTTGGGTTATACTAGCGGGAGAGATTACAATGAGCAGTTCTTC CASSLGYTSGRDYNEQFF
13 TRBJ2-7 TRBV15 - - TGTGCCACCAGCAGAGGCAGGGGCTACGAGCAGTACTTC CATSRGRGYEQYF
16 TRBJ2-5 TRBV7-6 TRBD2 - TGTGCCAGCAGCTTAGTAGCGCTAGCGGCCCAAGAGACCCAGTACTTC CASSLVALAAQETQYF
13 TRBJ2-1 TRBV7-9 - - TGTGCAGGGGAGGACCGCGTCGGGTATGAGCAGTTCTTC CAGEDRVGYEQFF
12 TRBJ2-5 TRBV7-9 - - TGTGCCAGCAGCTTACGTCCAGAGACCCAGTACTTC CASSLRPETQYF
17 TRBJ2-1 TRBV7-3 - - TGTGCCAGCAGCTTAAACGCACCTAGTTTCGGGTACAATGAGCAGTTCTTC CASSLNAPSFGYNEQFF
15 TRBJ2-2 TRBV28 - - TGTGCCAGCAGCCGCCCCACAGGGAACACCGGGGAGCTGTTTTTT CASSRPTGNTGELFF
14 TRBJ1-5 TRBV7-9 TRBD1 - TGTGCCAGCAGCCAGGGGGGAGAGAATCAGCCCCAGCATTTT CASSQGGENQPQHF
14 TRBJ1-1 TRBV19 - - TGTGCCAGTAGTATAGAGGACACCAACACTGAAGCTTTCTTT CASSIEDTNTEAFF
16 TRBJ1-3 TRBV5-1 - - TGCGCCAGTAGCTTGGTTAGCGGGGATTCTGGAAACACCATATATTTT CASSLVSGDSGNTIYF
14 TRBJ2-1 TRBV5-1 - - TGCGCCAGCAGCTTGGCGGGAGACTTCTATGAGCAGTTCTTC CASSLAGDFYEQFF
16 TRBJ1-1 TRBV28 TRBD1 - TGTGCCAGCAGGGGACAGGGGGCGTTTGTTCTAGTTGAAGCTTTCTTT CASRGQGAFVLVEAFF
15 TRBJ2-2 TRBV5-6 - - TGTGCCAGCAGCTTGGTCACGGTAAACACCGGGGAGCTGTTTTTT CASSLVTVNTGELFF
16 TRBJ2-2 TRBV5-5 TRBD1 - TGTGCCAGCAGACACAATCCGGGACAGGGAACCGGGGAGCTGTTTTTT CASRHNPGQGTGELFF
18 TRBJ2-7 TRBV4-1 - - TGCGCCAGCAGCCAAGATAGTGGGGGGCTAGCGGACTCCTACGAGCAGTACTTC CASSQDSGGLADSYEQYF
15 TRBJ2-1 TRBV6-4 - few TGTGCCAGCAGTGACTCGAACGGGATTGGAAATGAGCAGTTCTTC CASSDSNGIGNEQFF
13 TRBJ2-5 TRBV5-1 - few TGCGCCAGCAGCTTGGACACCCAAGAGACCCAGTACTTC CASSLDTQETQYF
16 TRBJ1-1 TRBV18 - - TGTGCCAGCTCACCGAGCGTCGGGGGAAAAAACACTGAAGCTTTCTTT CASSPSVGGKNTEAFF
15 TRBJ1-4 TRBV6-4 - - TGTGCCAGCAGGCCAATTACGGTCGGGAATGAAAAACTGTTTTTT CASRPITVGNEKLFF
14 TRBJ1-4 TRBV14 - - TGTGCCAGCAGCCCGAGAAACAGTAGGGGCAAACTGTTTTTT CASSPRNSRGKLFF
15 TRBJ2-1 TRBV7-3 - once TGTGCCAGCAGCAAACAGGGAAGCTCCTACAATGAGCAGTTCTTC CASSKQGSSYNEQFF
19 TRBJ2-3 TRBV5-1 TRBD2 - TGCGCCAGCAGCCCTTTGTGGGGCAGGTCGGGGGGAGGCACAGATACGCAGTATTTT CASSPLWGRSGGGTDTQYF
17 TRBJ2-5 TRBV11-2 TRBD2 - TGTGCCAGCAGCTTAGGCCTAGCGGGGGGCCTCCAAGAGACCCAGTACTTC CASSLGLAGGLQETQYF
11 TRBJ2-2 TRBV29-1 - - TGCAGCGGTAGTTACACCGGGGAGCTGTTTTTT CSGSYTGELFF
12 TRBJ1-1 TRBV28 TRBD1 once TGTGCCAGCAGTTCCGGGACAGGGGGAGCTTTCTTT CASSSGTGGAFF
13 TRBJ2-2 TRBV18 - many TGTGCCAGCTCACAACAGGAGACCGGGGAGCTGTTTTTT CASSQQETGELFF
14 TRBJ2-5 TRBV19 - - TGTGCCAGTAGTATAGACTCTAGAGGGGAGACCCAGTACTTC CASSIDSRGETQYF
18 TRBJ2-2 TRBV4-1 TRBD2 - TGCGCCAGCAGGTTCGCTAGCGGGGGCGCTAGTGGGACCGGGGAGCTGTTTTTT CASRFASGGASGTGELFF
16 TRBJ2-1 TRBV10-3 - - TGTGCCATCAGTGGGCAGACAGCAGACTCCTACAATGAGCAGTTCTTC CAISGQTADSYNEQFF
15 TRBJ2-1 TRBV7-9 TRBD2 - TGTGCCAGCACCAATCTAGCGGAAGTCTACAATGAGCAGTTCTTC CASTNLAEVYNEQFF
16 TRBJ1-3 TRBV11-2 TRBD1 - TGTGCCAGCAGCCTTTACAGGGGGCCCTCTGGAAACACCATATATTTT CASSLYRGPSGNTIYF
12 TRBJ1-5 TRBV12-3/TRBV12-4 - - TGTGCCAGCAGTGGCGGTTATCAGCCCCAGCATTTT CASSGGYQPQHF
16 TRBJ1-2 TRBV19 TRBD1 - TGTGCCAGTAGTATCACGGGAATAGGGGGCGCTAATGGCTACACCTTC CASSITGIGGANGYTF
15 TRBJ2-2 TRBV5-1 - once TGCGCCAGCAGCTTGCCCGGGAGTGGAACCGGGGAGCTGTTTTTT CASSLPGSGTGELFF
12 TRBJ2-2 TRBV25-1 - - TGTGCCAGCAGCCAGGGGTTCGGGGAGCTGTTTTTT CASSQGFGELFF
14 TRBJ1-5 TRBV19 - - TGTGCCAGTAGAGATTGGGAGAGCAATCAGCCCCAGCATTTT CASRDWESNQPQHF
11 TRBJ1-1 TRBV6-5 - - TGTGCCAGCAGTCACAGGGACCAAGCTTTCTTT CASSHRDQAFF
13 TRBJ2-1 TRBV2 - - TGTGCCAGCAGTGAAGAATTTTTGCGGGCCCAGTTCTTC CASSEEFLRAQFF
17 TRBJ2-3 TRBV30 - - TGTGCCTGGAGTGTACGTACAGGGAGAGACCCCACAGATACGCAGTATTTT CAWSVRTGRDPTDTQYF
14 TRBJ2-7 TRBV6-5 - - TGTGCCAGCAGTTACGTACTGTCGGGGGACGAGCAGTACTTC CASSYVLSGDEQYF
15 TRBJ2-2 TRBV5-1 TRBD1 - TGCGCCAGCAGCTGGGGACAGGGAAACACCGGGGAGCTGTTTTTT CASSWGQGNTGELFF
15 TRBJ2-3 TRBV9 TRBD2 - TGTGCCAGCACCCGGACTAGCGGGGGCACAGATACGCAGTATTTT CASTRTSGGTDTQYF
13 TRBJ1-3 TRBV6-2/TRBV6-3 - - TGTGCCAGCAGTTACTCGGGGACAACCCCCAAATATTTT CASSYSGTTPKYF
17 TRBJ2-1 TRBV7-6 - - TGTGCCAGCAGCTTAGCCTCGACTGGTATTCTGTACAATGAGCAGTTCTTC CASSLASTGILYNEQFF
13 TRBJ2-5 TRBV2 - - TGTGCCAGCAGTGGAGGTAGCGTCGAGACCCAGTACTTC CASSGGSVETQYF
15 TRBJ2-7 TRBV6-5 TRBD2 - TGTGCCAGCAGTTACTCCAGCGGGGGCCCCTACGAGCAGTACTTC CASSYSSGGPYEQYF